This TCR beta chain was identified during a study of blood T cell repertoires in COVID-19. Study overall: Samples came from the United States, Italy and Spain, spanning acute and convalescent COVID-19. PBMCs, B-cell-depleted T cells, or T cells were the source of the cDNA or gDNA that made up the material.

Trimming cost V 3 bases and J 5 bases, with 10 bases left between them. This CDR3 has 12 residues. CDR1 is DFQATT, CDR2 SNEGSKA, per germline (reference sequence). Original data processing: For nucleated cells, counts were estimated from reference gene primer amplification. Generated by immunoSEQ multiplex PCR, the TCRdb table keeps only in-frame clones and is missing some. The V and J calls and clone size are taken from that table; D and trimming were inferred from the DNA. The repertoire holds 160,000 or so clones, with under 95% as singletons. This chain joins TRBV20-1 and TRBJ1-1; D perhaps matches TRBD1 (5 bases). The clonotype originates from a young man with acute or convalescent COVID-19. Sequencing input: peripheral blood. The CDR3 DNA reads TGCAGTGCTAGTGGCAGGGTTACTGAAGCTTTCTTT. Protein sequence: CSASGRVTEAFF.